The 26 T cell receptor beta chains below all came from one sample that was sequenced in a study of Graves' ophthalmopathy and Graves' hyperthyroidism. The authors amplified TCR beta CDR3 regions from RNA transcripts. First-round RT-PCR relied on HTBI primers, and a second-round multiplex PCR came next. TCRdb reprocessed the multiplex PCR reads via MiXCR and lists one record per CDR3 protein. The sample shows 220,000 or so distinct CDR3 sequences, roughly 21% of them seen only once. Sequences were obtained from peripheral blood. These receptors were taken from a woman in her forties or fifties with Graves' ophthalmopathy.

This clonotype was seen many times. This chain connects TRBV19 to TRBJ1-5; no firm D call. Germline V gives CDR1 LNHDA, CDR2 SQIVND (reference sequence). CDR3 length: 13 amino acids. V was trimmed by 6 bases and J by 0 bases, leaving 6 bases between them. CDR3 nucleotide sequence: TGTGCCAGTAGGGGGTTTAGCAATCAGCCCCAGCATTTT. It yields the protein CASRGFSNQPQHF.

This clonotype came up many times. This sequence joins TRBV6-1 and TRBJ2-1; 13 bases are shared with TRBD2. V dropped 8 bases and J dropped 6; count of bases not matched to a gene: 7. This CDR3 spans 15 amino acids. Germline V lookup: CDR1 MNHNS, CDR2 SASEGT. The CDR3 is CASSRTSGSGNEQFF. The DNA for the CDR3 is TGTGCCAGCTCTAGGACTAGCGGGAGTGGCAATGAGCAGTTCTTC.

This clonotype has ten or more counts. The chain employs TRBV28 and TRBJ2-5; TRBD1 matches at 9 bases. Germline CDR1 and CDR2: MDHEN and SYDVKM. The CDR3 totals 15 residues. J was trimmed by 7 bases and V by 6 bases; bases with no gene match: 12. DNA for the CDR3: TGTGCCAGCAGCCAACCTAAGGGACAGGGCAGGACCCAGTACTTC. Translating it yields CASSQPKGQGRTQYF.

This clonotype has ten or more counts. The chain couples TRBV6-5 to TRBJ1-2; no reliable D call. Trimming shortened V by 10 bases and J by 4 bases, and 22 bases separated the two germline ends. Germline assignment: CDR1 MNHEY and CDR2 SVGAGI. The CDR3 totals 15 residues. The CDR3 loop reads CATPNSYVGVYGYTF. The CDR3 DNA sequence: TGTGCCACTCCCAACTCATACGTTGGGGTCTATGGCTACACCTTC.

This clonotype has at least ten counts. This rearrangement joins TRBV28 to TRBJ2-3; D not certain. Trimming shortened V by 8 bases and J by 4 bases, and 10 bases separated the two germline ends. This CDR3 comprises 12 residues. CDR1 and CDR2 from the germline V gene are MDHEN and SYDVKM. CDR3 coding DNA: TGTGCCAGCTTCTCAGGATCAGATACGCAGTATTTT. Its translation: CASFSGSDTQYF.

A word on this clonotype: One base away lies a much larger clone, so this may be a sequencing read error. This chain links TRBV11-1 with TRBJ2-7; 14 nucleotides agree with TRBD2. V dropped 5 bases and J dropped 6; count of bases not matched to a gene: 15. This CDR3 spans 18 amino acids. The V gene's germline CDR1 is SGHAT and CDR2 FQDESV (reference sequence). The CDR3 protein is CASSLRLAGGPVTPEQYF. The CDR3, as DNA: TGTGCCAGCAGCCTAAGACTAGCGGGAGGGCCGGTGACCCCCGAGCAGTACTTC. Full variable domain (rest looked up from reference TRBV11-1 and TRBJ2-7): EAEVAQSPRYKITEKSQAVAFWCDPISGHATLYWYRQILGQGPELLVQFQDESVVDDSQLPKDRFSAERLKGVDSTLKIQPAELGDSAMYLCASSLRLAGGPVTPEQYFGPGTRLTVT.

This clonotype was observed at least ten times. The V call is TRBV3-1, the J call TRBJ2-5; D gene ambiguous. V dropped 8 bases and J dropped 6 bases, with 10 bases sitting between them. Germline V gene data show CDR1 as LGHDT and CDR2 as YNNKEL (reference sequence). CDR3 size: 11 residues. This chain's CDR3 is CASCPEQTQYF. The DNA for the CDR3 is TGTGCCAGCTGCCCGGAGCAGACCCAGTACTTC.

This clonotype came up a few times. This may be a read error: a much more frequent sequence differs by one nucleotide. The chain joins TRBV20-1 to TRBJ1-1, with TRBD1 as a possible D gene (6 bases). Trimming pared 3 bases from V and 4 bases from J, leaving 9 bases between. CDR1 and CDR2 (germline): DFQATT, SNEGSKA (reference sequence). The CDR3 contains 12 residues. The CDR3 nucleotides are TGCAGTGCTAGTATCAGGGGCACTGAAGCTTTCTTT. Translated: CSASIRGTEAFF.

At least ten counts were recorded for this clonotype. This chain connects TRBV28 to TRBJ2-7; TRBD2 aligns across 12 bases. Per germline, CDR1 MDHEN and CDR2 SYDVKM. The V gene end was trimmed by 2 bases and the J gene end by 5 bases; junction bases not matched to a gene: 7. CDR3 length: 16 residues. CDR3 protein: CASSLLTSGSDNEQYF. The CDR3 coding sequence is TGTGCCAGCAGTTTACTGACTAGCGGGAGCGATAACGAGCAGTACTTC.

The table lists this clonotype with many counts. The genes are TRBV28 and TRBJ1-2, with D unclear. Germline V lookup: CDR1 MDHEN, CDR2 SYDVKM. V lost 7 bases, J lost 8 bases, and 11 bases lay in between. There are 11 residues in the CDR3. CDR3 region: CASMAFDGYTF. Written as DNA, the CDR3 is TGTGCCAGCATGGCCTTCGACGGCTACACCTTC.

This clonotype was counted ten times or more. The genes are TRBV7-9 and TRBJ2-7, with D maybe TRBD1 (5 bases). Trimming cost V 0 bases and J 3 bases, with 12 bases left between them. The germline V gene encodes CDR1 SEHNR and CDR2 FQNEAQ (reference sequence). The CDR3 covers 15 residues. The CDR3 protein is CASSLAKGRNYEQYF. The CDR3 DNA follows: TGTGCCAGCAGCTTAGCGAAGGGGCGGAACTACGAGCAGTACTTC. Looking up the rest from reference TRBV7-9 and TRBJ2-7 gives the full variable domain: DTGVSQNPRHKITKRGQNVTFRCDPISEHNRLYWYRQTLGQGPEFLTYFQNEAQLEKSRLLSDRFSAERPKGSFSTLEIQRTEQGDSAMYLCASSLAKGRNYEQYFGPGTRLTVT.

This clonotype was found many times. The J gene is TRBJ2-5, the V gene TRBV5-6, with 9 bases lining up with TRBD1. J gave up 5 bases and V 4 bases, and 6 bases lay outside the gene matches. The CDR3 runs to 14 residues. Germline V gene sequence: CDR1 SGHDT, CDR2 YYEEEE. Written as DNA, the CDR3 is TGTGCCAGCAGCCTGGACAGGGGTGGGGAGACCCAGTACTTC. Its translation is CASSLDRGGETQYF.

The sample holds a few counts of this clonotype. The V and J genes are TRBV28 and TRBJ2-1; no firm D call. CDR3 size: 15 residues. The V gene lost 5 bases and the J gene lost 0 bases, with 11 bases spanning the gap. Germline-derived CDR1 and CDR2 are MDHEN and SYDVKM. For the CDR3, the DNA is TGTGCCAGCAGTCGGAACCTGATCTCCTACAATGAGCAGTTCTTC. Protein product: CASSRNLISYNEQFF.

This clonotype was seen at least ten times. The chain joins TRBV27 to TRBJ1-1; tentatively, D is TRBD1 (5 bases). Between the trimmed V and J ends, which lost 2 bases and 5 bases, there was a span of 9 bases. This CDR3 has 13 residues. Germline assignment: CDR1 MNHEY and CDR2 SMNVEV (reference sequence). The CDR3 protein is CASSLTGQTEAFF. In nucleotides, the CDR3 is TGTGCCAGCAGTTTAACGGGGCAGACTGAAGCTTTCTTT.

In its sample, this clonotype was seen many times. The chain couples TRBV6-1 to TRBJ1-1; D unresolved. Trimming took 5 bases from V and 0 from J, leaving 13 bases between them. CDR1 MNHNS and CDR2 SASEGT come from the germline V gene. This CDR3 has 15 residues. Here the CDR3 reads CASSPGSVVNTEAFF. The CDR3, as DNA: TGTGCCAGCAGTCCAGGATCAGTTGTGAACACTGAAGCTTTCTTT.

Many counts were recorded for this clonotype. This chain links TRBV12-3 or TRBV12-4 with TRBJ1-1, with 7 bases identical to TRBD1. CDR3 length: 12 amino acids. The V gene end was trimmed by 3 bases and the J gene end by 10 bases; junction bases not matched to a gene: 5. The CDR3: CASSLKGARAFF. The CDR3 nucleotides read TGTGCCAGCAGTTTGAAGGGGGCGAGAGCTTTCTTT.

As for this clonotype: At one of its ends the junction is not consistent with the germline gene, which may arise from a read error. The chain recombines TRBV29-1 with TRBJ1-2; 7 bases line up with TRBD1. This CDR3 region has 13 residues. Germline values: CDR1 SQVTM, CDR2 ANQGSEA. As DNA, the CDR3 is TGCAGCGTTGAACCGTGGCAGGGAGGGGGCTACAACTTC. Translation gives CSVEPWQGGGYNF.

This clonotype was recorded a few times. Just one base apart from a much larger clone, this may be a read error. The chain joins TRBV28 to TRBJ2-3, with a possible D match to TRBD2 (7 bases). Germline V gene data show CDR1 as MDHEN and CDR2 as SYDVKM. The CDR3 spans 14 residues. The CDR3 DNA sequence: TGTGTCAGCAGTAGGGAACAGGGAGGGGATACGCAGTATTTT. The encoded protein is CVSSREQGGDTQYF.

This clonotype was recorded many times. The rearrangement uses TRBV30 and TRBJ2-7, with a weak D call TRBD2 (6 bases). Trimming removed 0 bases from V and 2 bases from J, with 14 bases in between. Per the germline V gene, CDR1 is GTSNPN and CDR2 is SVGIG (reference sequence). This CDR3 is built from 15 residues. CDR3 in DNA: TGTGCCTGGAGTGTAAGGGGTAGCGGCGCCTACGAGCAGTACTTC. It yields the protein CAWSVRGSGAYEQYF.

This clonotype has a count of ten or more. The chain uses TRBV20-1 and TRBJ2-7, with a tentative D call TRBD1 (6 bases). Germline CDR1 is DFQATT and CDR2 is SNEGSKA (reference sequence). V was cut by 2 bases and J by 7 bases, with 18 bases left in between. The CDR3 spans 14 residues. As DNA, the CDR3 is TGCAGTGCTAGAAACAGGGCTGGTTCAGTGGAGCAGTACTTC. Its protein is CSARNRAGSVEQYF.

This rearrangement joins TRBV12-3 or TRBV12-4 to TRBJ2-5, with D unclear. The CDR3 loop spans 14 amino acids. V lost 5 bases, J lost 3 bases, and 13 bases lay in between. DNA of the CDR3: TGTGCCAGCAGTCCCTTAATACTGGAAGAGACCCAGTACTTC. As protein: CASSPLILEETQYF.

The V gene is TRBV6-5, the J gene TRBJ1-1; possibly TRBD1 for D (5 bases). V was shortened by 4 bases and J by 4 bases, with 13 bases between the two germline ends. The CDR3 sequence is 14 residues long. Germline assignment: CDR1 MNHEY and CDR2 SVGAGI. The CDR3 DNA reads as TGTGCCAGCAGTTCTACCTCAGGGCGCACTGAAGCTTTCTTT. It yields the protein CASSSTSGRTEAFF.

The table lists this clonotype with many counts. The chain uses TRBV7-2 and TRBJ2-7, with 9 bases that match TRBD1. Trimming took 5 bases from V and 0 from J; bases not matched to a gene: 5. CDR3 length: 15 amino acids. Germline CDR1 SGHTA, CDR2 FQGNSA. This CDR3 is CASSLTGGPSYEQYF. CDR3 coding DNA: TGTGCCAGCAGCCTAACAGGGGGCCCCTCCTACGAGCAGTACTTC. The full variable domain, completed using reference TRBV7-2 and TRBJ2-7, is GAGVSQSPSNKVTEKGKDVELRCDPISGHTALYWYRQSLGQGLEFLIYFQGNSAPDKSGLPSDRFSAERTGGSVSTLTIQRTQQEDSAVYLCASSLTGGPSYEQYFGPGTRLTVT.

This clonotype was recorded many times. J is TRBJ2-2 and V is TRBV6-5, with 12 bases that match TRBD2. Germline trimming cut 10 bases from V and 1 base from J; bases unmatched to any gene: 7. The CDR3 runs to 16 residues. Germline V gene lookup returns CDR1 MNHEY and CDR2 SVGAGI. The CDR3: CATERLAGENTGELFF. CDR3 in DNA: TGTGCCACTGAGAGACTAGCGGGAGAGAACACCGGGGAGCTGTTTTTT.

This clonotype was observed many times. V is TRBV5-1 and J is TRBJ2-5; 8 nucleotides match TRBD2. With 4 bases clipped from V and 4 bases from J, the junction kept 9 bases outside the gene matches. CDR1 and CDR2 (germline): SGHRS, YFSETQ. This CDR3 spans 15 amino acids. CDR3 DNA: TGCGCCAGCAGCACACAAGCGGGAGTCGGAGAGACCCAGTACTTC. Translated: CASSTQAGVGETQYF.

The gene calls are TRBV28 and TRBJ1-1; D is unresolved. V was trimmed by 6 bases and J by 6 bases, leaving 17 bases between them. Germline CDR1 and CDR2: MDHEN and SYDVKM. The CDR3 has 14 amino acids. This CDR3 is CASSVPRDLPEAFF. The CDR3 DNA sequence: TGTGCCAGCAGCGTCCCTAGAGATTTGCCTGAAGCTTTCTTT.